This TCR beta chain was identified during a study of identical twins. There are 15 residues in the CDR3. V shed 7 bases and J 2 bases; nucleotides not matched to a gene: 8. Germline CDR1 MDHEN, CDR2 SYDVKM. Unique molecular identifiers were in the cDNA, with template-switch universal primer binding. From the 5' RACE reads, TCRdb called clonotypes with MiXCR, one entry per CDR3 protein. Found here are 1.5 million to 2 million distinct CDR3 sequences, around 29% of them singletons; the top ten hold about 0.25%. This clonotype was observed a handful of times. This sequence originates from a newborn girl in good health. The chain joins TRBV28 to TRBJ2-5; the match to TRBD2 covers 9 bases. The sample consisted of cord blood. CDR3 amino acids: CASIRGSGSQETQYF. CDR3 nucleotide sequence: TGTGCCAGCATAAGGGGTAGCGGGAGTCAAGAGACCCAGTACTTC.